This T cell receptor (beta chain) was captured in a study of OX40 agonist ivuxolimab in advanced cancers. Study-level background: Having had anti-PD-1, anti-PD-L1 or anti-CTLA-4 therapy before was allowed, and 40% to 45% had some.

The length of the CDR3 is 13 residues. Germline CDR1 is SSHAT and CDR2 is FNYEAQ (reference sequence). Notes on this clone: One junction end disagrees with the germline gene, perhaps due to a read error.

Generated by immunoSEQ multiplex PCR, the TCRdb table keeps only in-frame clones and is missing some. The table lists about 60,000 clones, 70% to 90% of them singletons. Source: CD4+ or CD8+ T cells sorted from blood, taken in a trial of the OX40 agonist ivuxolimab. The chain has TRBV7-7 and TRBJ2-7; 7 bases are shared with TRBD2. The TCR sequence derives from an adult with an advanced solid tumor such as melanoma, head and neck, liver or kidney cancer. The CDR3: CASSLVRGDEQYF. The CDR3 nucleotides are TGTGCTAGCAGCTTAGTCCGGGGGGACGAGCAGTACTTC. Full variable domain (outside the CDR3, taken from reference TRBV7-7 and TRBJ2-7): GAGVSQSPRYKVTKRGQDVTLRCDPISSHATLYWYQQALGQGPEFLTYFNYEAQPDKSGLPSDRFSAERPEGSISTLTIQRTEQRDSAMYRCASSLVRGDEQYFGPGTRLTVT.